This T cell receptor beta chain was documented in a study of early T cells in non-severe SARS-CoV-2 infection. Across the whole study: Chains were unpaired, as sequencing was done on bulk RNA from unsorted whole blood.

Molecules of cDNA were individually given unique molecular identifiers that were attached to them. TCRdb ran MiXCR on the 5' RACE reads and lists one entry per CDR3 protein. This repertoire shows some 67,000 distinct CDR3 sequences, roughly 13% found once; its top ten account for approximately 4.7%. Points from the study as a whole: Clonotype matching in VDJdb favored anti-spike CD8 responses and did not capture private and CD4 specificities.

This clonotype was counted only a few times. Its antigen is not identified. The V gene lost 5 bases and the J gene lost 7 bases, with 15 bases spanning the gap. The CDR3 is 13 residues long. Germline V lookup: CDR1 SGDLS, CDR2 YYNGEE. This receptor was obtained from an adult who was a healthcare worker with PCR-confirmed SARS-CoV-2 infection or an uninfected control (not recorded which). The chain employs TRBV9 and TRBJ2-5, with D tentatively TRBD1 (6 bases). Sequencing was performed on whole blood. The CDR3 protein is CASSDRPRGTQYF. The CDR3 DNA follows: TGTGCCAGCAGTGACAGGCCTCGGGGGACCCAGTACTTC. The whole variable domain, filled in from reference TRBV9 and TRBJ2-5, reads DSGVTQTPKHLITATGQRVTLRCSPRSGDLSVYWYQQSLDQGLQFLIQYYNGEERAKGNILERFSAQQFPDLHSELNLSSLELGDSALYFCASSDRPRGTQYFGPGTRLLVL.